This TCR beta chain was sequenced for a study of blood T cell repertoires in COVID-19. Study overall: Acute and convalescent COVID-19 specimens originated in the United States, Italy and Spain. PBMCs, B-cell-depleted T cells, or T cells were the source of the cDNA or gDNA that made up the material.

Per the study methods: From reference gene primer amplification, estimates of nucleated cell counts were derived. TCRdb's copy holds only in-frame clones and misses some; the assay was immunoSEQ multiplex PCR. That table furnishes V, J and clone size, whereas the DNA furnished D and trimming. The sample yields approximately 260,000 clones, around 89% seen once. Per the germline V gene, CDR1 is LGHDT and CDR2 is YNNKEL (reference sequence). CDR3 length equals 13 residues. Trimming pared 0 bases from V and 8 bases from J, leaving 8 bases between. The origin of this receptor is a woman in her thirties or forties with acute or convalescent COVID-19. Source material: peripheral blood. J is TRBJ2-4 and V is TRBV3-1 (or the pseudogene TRBV3-2), with no clear D. For the CDR3, the DNA is TGTGCCAGCAGCCAAGATCAGGTCGACATTCAGTACTTC. It translates to CASSQDQVDIQYF.